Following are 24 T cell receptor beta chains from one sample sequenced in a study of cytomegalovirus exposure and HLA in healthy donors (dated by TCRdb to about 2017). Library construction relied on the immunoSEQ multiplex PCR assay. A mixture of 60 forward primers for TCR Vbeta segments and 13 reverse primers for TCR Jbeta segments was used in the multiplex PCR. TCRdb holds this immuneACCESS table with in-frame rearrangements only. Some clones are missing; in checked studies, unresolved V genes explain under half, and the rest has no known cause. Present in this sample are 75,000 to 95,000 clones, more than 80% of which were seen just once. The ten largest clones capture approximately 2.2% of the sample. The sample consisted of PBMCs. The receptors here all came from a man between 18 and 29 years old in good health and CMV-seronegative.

Written as DNA, the CDR3 is TGCGCCAGCAGCCCAAGAGTGTTGGCTAGCGGAACCTACGAGCAGTACTTC. Its translation is CASSPRVLASGTYEQYF. The chain has TRBV4-3 and TRBJ2-5; 7 bases agree with TRBD2. The J call may be incorrect, as the DNA end agrees better with TRBJ2-7. The CDR3 is 17 residues long. CDR1 and CDR2 (germline): LGHNA, YSLEER.

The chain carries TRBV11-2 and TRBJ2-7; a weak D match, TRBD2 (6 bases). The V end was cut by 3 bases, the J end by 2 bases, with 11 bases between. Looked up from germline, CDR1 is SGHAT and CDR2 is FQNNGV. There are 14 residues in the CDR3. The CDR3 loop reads CASSLSGLTYEQYF. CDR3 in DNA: TGTGCCAGCAGCTTGTCGGGACTTACCTACGAGCAGTACTTC.

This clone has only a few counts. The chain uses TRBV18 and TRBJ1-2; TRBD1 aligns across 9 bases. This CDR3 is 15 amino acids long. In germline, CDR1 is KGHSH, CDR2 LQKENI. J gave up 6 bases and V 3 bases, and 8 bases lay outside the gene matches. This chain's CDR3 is CASSPAPGTGNGYTF. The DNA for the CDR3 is TGTGCCAGCTCACCCGCCCCCGGGACAGGGAATGGCTACACCTTC.

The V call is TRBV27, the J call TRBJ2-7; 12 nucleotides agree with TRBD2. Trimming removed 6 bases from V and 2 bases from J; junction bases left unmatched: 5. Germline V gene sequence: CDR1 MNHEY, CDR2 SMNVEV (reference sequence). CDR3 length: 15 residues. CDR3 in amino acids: CASRKRLAGAYEQYF. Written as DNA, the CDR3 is TGTGCCAGCAGAAAACGACTAGCGGGGGCCTACGAGCAGTACTTC.

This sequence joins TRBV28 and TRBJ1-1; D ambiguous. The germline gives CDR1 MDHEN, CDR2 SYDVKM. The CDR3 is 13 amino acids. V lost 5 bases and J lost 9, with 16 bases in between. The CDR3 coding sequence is TGTGCCAGCAGTCCGGCGGAGGGTTTCCAAGCTTTCTTT. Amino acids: CASSPAEGFQAFF.

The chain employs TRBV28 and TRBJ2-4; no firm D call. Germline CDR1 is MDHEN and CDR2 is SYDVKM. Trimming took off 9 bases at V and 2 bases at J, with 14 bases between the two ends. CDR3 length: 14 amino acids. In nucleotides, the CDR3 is TGTGCCAGACCGCTGGGCTTACCCAAAAACATTCAGTACTTC. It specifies CARPLGLPKNIQYF.

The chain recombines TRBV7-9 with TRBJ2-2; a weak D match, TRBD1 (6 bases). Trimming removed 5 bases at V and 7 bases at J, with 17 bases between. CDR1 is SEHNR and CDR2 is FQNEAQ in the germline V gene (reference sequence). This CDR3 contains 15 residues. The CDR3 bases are TGTGCCAGCAGCCGGAACAGGGTAGCTATCGGGGAGCTGTTTTTT. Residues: CASSRNRVAIGELFF.

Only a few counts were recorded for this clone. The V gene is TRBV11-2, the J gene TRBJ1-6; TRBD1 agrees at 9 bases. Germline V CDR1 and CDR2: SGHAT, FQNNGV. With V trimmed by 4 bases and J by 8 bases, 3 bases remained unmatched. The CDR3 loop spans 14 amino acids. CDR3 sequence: CASSSTGGDSPLHF. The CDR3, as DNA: TGTGCCAGCAGCTCGACAGGGGGGGATTCACCCCTCCACTTT.

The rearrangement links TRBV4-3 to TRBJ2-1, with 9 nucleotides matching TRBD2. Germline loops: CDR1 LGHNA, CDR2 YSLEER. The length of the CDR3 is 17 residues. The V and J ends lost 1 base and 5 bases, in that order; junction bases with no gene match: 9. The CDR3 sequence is CASSQALRTSANNEQFF. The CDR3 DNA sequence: TGCGCCAGCAGCCAAGCTCTCAGGACTAGCGCGAACAATGAGCAGTTCTTC.

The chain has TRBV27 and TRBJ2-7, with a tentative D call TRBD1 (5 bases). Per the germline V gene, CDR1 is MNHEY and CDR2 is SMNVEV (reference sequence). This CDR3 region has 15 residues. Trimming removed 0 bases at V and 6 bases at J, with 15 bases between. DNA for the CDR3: TGTGCCAGCAGTTTATCGACCAGGGTAGAGAGCGAGCAGTACTTC. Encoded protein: CASSLSTRVESEQYF.

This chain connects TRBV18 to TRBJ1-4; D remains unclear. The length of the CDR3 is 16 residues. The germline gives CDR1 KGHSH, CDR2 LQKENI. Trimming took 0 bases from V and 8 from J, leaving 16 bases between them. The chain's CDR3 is CASSPPETPVREKLFF. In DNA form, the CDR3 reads TGTGCCAGCTCACCACCGGAGACGCCGGTGCGGGAAAAACTGTTTTTT.

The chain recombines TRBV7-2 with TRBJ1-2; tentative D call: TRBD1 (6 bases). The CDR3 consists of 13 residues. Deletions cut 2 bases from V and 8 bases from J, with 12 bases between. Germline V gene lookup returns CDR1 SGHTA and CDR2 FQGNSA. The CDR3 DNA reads TGTGCCAGCAGCTTATCTGGGGGCCTCGGCTACACCTTC. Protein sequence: CASSLSGGLGYTF.

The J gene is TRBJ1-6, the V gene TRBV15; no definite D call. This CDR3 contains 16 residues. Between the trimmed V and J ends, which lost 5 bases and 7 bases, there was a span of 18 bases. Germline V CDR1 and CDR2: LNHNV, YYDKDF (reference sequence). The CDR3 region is CATSRNVGVGNSPLHF. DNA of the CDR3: TGTGCCACCAGCCGAAATGTCGGGGTGGGCAATTCACCCCTCCACTTT.

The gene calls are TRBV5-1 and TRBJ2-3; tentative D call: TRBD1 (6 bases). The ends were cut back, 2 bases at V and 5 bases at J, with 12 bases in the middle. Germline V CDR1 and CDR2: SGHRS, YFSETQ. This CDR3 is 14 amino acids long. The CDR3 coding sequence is TGCGCCAGCAGCTTTGCAGGGGCGGAAGATACGCAGTATTTT. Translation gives CASSFAGAEDTQYF.

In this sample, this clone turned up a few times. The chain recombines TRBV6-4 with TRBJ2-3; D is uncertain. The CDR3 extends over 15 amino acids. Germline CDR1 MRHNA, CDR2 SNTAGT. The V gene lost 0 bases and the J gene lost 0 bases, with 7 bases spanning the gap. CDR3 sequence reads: CASSDSAASTDTQYF. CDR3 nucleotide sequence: TGTGCCAGCAGTGACTCGGCAGCGAGCACAGATACGCAGTATTTT.

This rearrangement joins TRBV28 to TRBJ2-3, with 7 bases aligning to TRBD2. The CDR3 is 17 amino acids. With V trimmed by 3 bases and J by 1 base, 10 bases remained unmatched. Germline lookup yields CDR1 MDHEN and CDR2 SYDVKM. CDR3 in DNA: TGTGCCAGCAGTTTCGCTAGCGGAGATTGGGGCACAGATACGCAGTATTTT. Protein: CASSFASGDWGTDTQYF.

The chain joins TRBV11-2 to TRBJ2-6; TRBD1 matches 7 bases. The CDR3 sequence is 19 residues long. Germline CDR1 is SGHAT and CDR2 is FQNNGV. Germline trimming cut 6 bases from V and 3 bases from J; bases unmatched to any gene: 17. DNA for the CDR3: TGTGCCAGCAGTAACCTCGGACAGGCGAGCTCTGTTGGGGCCAACGTCCTGACTTTC. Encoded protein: CASSNLGQASSVGANVLTF.

CDR3 DNA: TGTGCCAGCAGTGAACCGGGCAGGGATCGAAAACTGTTTTTT. Translated, it gives CASSEPGRDRKLFF. The chain couples TRBV2 to TRBJ1-4; TRBD1 is a possible D gene (5 bases). This CDR3 region has 14 residues. With 2 bases removed from V and 10 bases from J, the gap between germline ends came to 14 bases. Germline V gives CDR1 SNHLY, CDR2 FYNNEI.

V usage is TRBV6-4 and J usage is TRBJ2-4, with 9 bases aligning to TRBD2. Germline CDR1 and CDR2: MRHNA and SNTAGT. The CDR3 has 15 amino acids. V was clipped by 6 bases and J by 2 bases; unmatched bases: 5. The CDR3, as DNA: TGTGCCAGCAGGGGCGGGAGGGCGTCCAAAAACATTCAGTACTTC. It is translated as CASRGGRASKNIQYF.

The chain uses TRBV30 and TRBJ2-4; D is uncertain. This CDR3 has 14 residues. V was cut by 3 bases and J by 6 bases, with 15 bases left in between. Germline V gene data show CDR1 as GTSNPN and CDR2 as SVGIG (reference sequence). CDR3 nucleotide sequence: TGTGCCTGGAGAGAGCTTGGTCGGAGAAACATTCAGTACTTC. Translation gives CAWRELGRRNIQYF.

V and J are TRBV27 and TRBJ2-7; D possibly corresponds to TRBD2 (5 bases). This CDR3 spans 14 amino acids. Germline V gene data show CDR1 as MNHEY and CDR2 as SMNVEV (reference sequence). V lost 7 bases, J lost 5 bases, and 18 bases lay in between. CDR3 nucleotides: TGTGCCAGCACCCCCTACGGGAAGGGCCACGAGCAGTACTTC. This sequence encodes CASTPYGKGHEQYF.

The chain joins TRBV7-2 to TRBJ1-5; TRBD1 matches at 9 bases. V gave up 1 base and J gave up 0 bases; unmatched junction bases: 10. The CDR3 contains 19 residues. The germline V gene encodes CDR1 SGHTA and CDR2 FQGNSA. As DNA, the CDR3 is TGTGCCAGCAGCTTAGACCGGGACAGGGCGCCTTATAGCAATCAGCCCCAGCATTTT. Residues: CASSLDRDRAPYSNQPQHF.

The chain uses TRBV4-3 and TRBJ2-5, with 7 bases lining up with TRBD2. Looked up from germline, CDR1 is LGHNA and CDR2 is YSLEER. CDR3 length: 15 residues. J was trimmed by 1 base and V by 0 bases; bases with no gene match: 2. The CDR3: CASSQEGGSQETQYF. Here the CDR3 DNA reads TGCGCCAGCAGCCAAGAGGGAGGGAGCCAAGAGACCCAGTACTTC.

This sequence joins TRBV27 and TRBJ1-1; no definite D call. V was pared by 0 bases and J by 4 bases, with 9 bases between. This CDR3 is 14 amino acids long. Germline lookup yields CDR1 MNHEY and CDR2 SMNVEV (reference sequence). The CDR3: CASSLSPVTTEAFF. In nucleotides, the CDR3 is TGTGCCAGCAGTTTATCCCCGGTAACCACTGAAGCTTTCTTT.